Presented here are 26 T cell receptor beta chains from one specimen sequenced in a study of T cells after posttransplantation cyclophosphamide. Profiled with immunoSEQ multiplex PCR; TCRdb holds only in-frame clones, not every one. The sample consists of tens of thousands of clones, around 80% of them appearing once. Treatment was busulfan-fludarabine conditioning, a marrow graft, and cyclophosphamide on days +3 and +4. Sample: CD4+ T cells sorted from blood, taken 1,800 to 2,000 days after a stem cell transplant with posttransplant cyclophosphamide. These receptors originate from a female patient aged 40-50 years who received an allogeneic stem cell transplant from a related donor, was CMV-positive, and had no GVHD. Some T cells may be provided by the graft donor.

The V and J genes are TRBV11-1 and TRBJ1-1; tentatively, D is TRBD1 (5 bases). The V end was cut by 3 bases, the J end by 5 bases, with 10 bases between. This CDR3 region has 13 residues. Looked up from germline, CDR1 is SGHAT and CDR2 is FQDESV (reference sequence). The CDR3 here is CASSLTGGTEAFF. CDR3 nucleotides: TGTGCCAGCAGCTTGACGGGGGGGACTGAAGCTTTCTTT.

The rearrangement links TRBV18 to TRBJ1-6; 9 nucleotides agree with TRBD1. The ends lost 1 base at V and 8 bases at J; junction bases unmatched: 9. The CDR3 is 17 residues long. CDR1 and CDR2 from the germline V gene are KGHSH and LQKENI. The CDR3 nucleotides are TGTGCCAGCTCACCACTCGCGTCCCGGGACAGGGATTCACCCCTCCACTTT. It codes for CASSPLASRDRDSPLHF.

The rearrangement joins TRBV6-6 to TRBJ2-2; 9 nucleotides line up with TRBD1. This CDR3 spans 14 amino acids. J gave up 6 bases and V 2 bases, and 1 base lay outside the gene matches. Germline loops: CDR1 MNHNY, CDR2 SVGAGI (reference sequence). This CDR3 is CASSYDRGAGELFF. CDR3 bases: TGTGCCAGCAGTTACGACAGGGGGGCCGGGGAGCTGTTTTTT.

This clone was observed once. V gene TRBV9 combines with J gene TRBJ1-6; D may be TRBD1 (6 bases). The CDR3 totals 15 residues. From germline, CDR1 is SGDLS and CDR2 YYNGEE. Deletions cut 4 bases from V and 7 bases from J, with 15 bases between. The CDR3 protein is CASSLTPDRNSPLHF. Here the CDR3 DNA reads TGTGCCAGCAGCCTTACCCCGGACAGAAATTCACCCCTCCACTTT.

This sequence joins TRBV7-9 and TRBJ1-1, with 9 bases lining up with TRBD1. The CDR3 sequence is 16 residues long. CDR1 and CDR2 (germline): SEHNR, FQNEAQ (reference sequence). Trimming took 7 bases from V and 4 from J; bases not matched to a gene: 13. DNA of the CDR3: TGTGCCAGCACCCAGATCCAAATGACAGGGGGCACTGAAGCTTTCTTT. This translates into CASTQIQMTGGTEAFF.

This sequence joins TRBV19 and TRBJ1-1; 7 bases agree with TRBD1. Germline V gene lookup returns CDR1 LNHDA and CDR2 SQIVND (reference sequence). The CDR3 is 15 residues long. Trimming removed 5 bases from V and 4 bases from J; junction bases left unmatched: 10. The CDR3 is CASSGSRQGGTEAFF. DNA for the CDR3: TGTGCCAGTAGTGGCTCCCGACAGGGTGGCACTGAAGCTTTCTTT.

This clone was counted a few times. This chain joins TRBV2 and TRBJ2-1; D might be TRBD1 (6 bases). Trimming stripped 2 bases from V and 13 bases from J, with 12 bases between. This CDR3 contains 12 residues. Germline V lookup: CDR1 SNHLY, CDR2 FYNNEI. This chain's CDR3 is CASSEQGPLQFF. The CDR3 DNA reads TGTGCCAGCAGTGAACAGGGGCCCTTACAGTTCTTC.

The chain recombines TRBV6-1 with TRBJ2-5, with TRBD2 matching over 9 bases. Germline V gene data show CDR1 as MNHNS and CDR2 as SASEGT. The CDR3 extends over 15 amino acids. Trimming took 6 bases from V and 9 from J; bases not matched to a gene: 14. CDR3: CASSGKLGLATAQYF. Written as DNA, the CDR3 is TGTGCCAGCAGCGGAAAGTTGGGACTAGCCACGGCCCAGTACTTC.

J is TRBJ1-6 and V is TRBV11-2, with 9 bases fitting TRBD1. This CDR3 region has 17 residues. J gave up 6 bases and V 4 bases, and 10 bases lay outside the gene matches. Germline loops: CDR1 SGHAT, CDR2 FQNNGV. CDR3 bases: TGTGCCAGCAGCTCCTCGGACAGGGGCCCGGGTAATTCACCCCTCCACTTT. This encodes CASSSSDRGPGNSPLHF.

This sequence joins TRBV4-1 and TRBJ2-5; a possible D gene is TRBD2 (6 bases). CDR1 and CDR2 (germline): MGHRA, YSYEKL. CDR3 size: 14 residues. V lost 6 bases, J lost 2 bases, and 13 bases lay in between. The CDR3, as DNA: TGCGCCAGCAGAGAGACTAGTTTTCAAGAGACCCAGTACTTC. Amino acids: CASRETSFQETQYF.

This rearrangement joins TRBV6-6 to TRBJ2-2, with 8 bases lining up with TRBD1. The V gene end was trimmed by 7 bases and the J gene end by 6 bases; junction bases not matched to a gene: 10. The CDR3 consists of 15 residues. The germline V gene has CDR1 MNHNY and CDR2 SVGAGI (reference sequence). CDR3 amino acids: CASTPPGTGAGELFF. CDR3 in DNA: TGTGCCAGCACCCCACCCGGGACAGGTGCCGGGGAGCTGTTTTTT.

This rearrangement joins TRBV5-1 to TRBJ2-7; the D gene is possibly TRBD1 (6 bases). V lost 4 bases, J lost 3 bases, and 17 bases lay in between. CDR1 is SGHRS, CDR2 YFSETQ, per germline. This CDR3 spans 15 amino acids. This chain's CDR3 is CASSRLGAENYEQYF. The DNA for the CDR3 is TGCGCCAGCAGCCGACTGGGGGCAGAGAACTACGAGCAGTACTTC.

The chain carries TRBV7-2 and TRBJ2-7; 10 bases align to TRBD1. V lost 5 bases to trimming and J lost 2 bases; unmatched junction nucleotides: 6. The germline gives CDR1 SGHTA, CDR2 FQGNSA. This CDR3 is built from 15 residues. For the CDR3, the DNA is TGTGCCAGCAGCCTGAGGACAGGGGGGACCTACGAGCAGTACTTC. It yields the protein CASSLRTGGTYEQYF.

The chain has TRBV4-1 and TRBJ2-7, with 11 bases identical to TRBD2. The CDR3 consists of 15 residues. V trimming: 1 base; J trimming: 6 bases; junction bases outside the gene matches: 5. Germline V CDR1 and CDR2: MGHRA, YSYEKL. CDR3 nucleotides: TGCGCCAGCAGCCAAGTCAATCTAGCGGGGGGCGAGCAGTACTTC. This encodes CASSQVNLAGGEQYF.

The chain combines TRBV4-1 with TRBJ2-1; D call uncertain. This CDR3 spans 14 amino acids. Germline V lookup: CDR1 MGHRA, CDR2 YSYEKL. Between the trimmed V and J ends, which lost 0 bases and 9 bases, there was a span of 12 bases. The CDR3 sequence is CASSQELLRVEQFF. CDR3 nucleotides: TGCGCCAGCAGCCAAGAACTCCTTCGGGTTGAGCAGTTCTTC.

In nucleotides, the CDR3 is TGTGCCATCAGGAGGACAGGTGAAATGAACACTGAAGCTTTCTTT. This sequence encodes CAIRRTGEMNTEAFF. The rearrangement uses TRBV10-3 and TRBJ1-1, with 7 bases that match TRBD1. CDR1 and CDR2 (germline): ENHRY, SYGVKD. V shed 6 bases and J 0 bases; nucleotides not matched to a gene: 7. CDR3 length equals 15 residues.

The V and J genes are TRBV7-9 and TRBJ2-1; D is perhaps TRBD1 (7 bases). V was pared by 5 bases and J by 9 bases, with 20 bases between. CDR1 and CDR2 (germline): SEHNR, FQNEAQ (reference sequence). The CDR3 consists of 15 residues. CDR3 amino acids: CASSDGDRLVPEQFF. The CDR3 DNA follows: TGTGCCAGCAGCGATGGGGACAGACTAGTGCCTGAGCAGTTCTTC.

The gene calls are TRBV9 and TRBJ2-7, with TRBD2 as a possible D gene (7 bases). The V and J ends lost 4 bases and 2 bases respectively, with 13 bases between them. Looked up from germline, CDR1 is SGDLS and CDR2 is YYNGEE. The CDR3 contains 14 residues. In DNA, the CDR3 is TGTGCCAGCAGCCGAGAGGGGGGGGCCTACGAGCAGTACTTC. Protein product: CASSREGGAYEQYF.

The sample holds a few counts of this clone. The chain employs TRBV14 and TRBJ2-7; 7 bases map to TRBD2. Germline loops: CDR1 SGHDN, CDR2 FVKESK. The CDR3 is 15 amino acids. V was clipped by 5 bases and J by 3 bases; unmatched bases: 10. CDR3 loop: CASSSHTGGNYEQYF. The CDR3, as DNA: TGTGCCAGCAGCTCCCATACCGGGGGGAACTACGAGCAGTACTTC.

The rearrangement links TRBV7-2 to TRBJ1-6, with TRBD1 matching 8 bases. Germline V gives CDR1 SGHTA, CDR2 FQGNSA. This CDR3 spans 14 amino acids. With V trimmed by 1 base and J by 10 bases, 3 bases remained unmatched. As DNA, the CDR3 is TGTGCCAGCAGCTTAGGACAGGGGAAATCACCCCTCCACTTT. Amino acids: CASSLGQGKSPLHF.

The J gene is TRBJ2-5, the V gene TRBV5-1, with 8 bases fitting TRBD2. The CDR3 consists of 15 residues. The V segment lost 2 bases and the J segment 5 bases; nucleotides outside the gene matches: 8. Looked up from germline, CDR1 is SGHRS and CDR2 is YFSETQ. The CDR3 region is CASSFGKRERETQYF. As DNA, the CDR3 is TGCGCCAGCAGCTTCGGGAAGCGGGAGCGGGAGACCCAGTACTTC.

The chain couples TRBV5-8 to TRBJ1-4; weak D call: TRBD1 (5 bases). V was pared by 4 bases and J by 4 bases, with 11 bases between. The germline V gene encodes CDR1 SGHTS and CDR2 YDEGEE. The CDR3 has 14 amino acids. The CDR3 coding sequence is TGTGCCAGCAGCCCTAGGACAATTAATGAAAAACTGTTTTTT. Its protein product is CASSPRTINEKLFF. Full variable domain (outside the CDR3, taken from reference TRBV5-8 and TRBJ1-4): EAGVTQSPTHLIKTRGQQATLRCSPISGHTSVYWYQQALGLGLQFLLWYDEGEERNRGNFPPRFSGRQFPNYSSELNVNALELEDSALYLCASSPRTINEKLFFGSGTQLSVL.

The rearrangement uses TRBV9 and TRBJ1-1, with 7 nucleotides matching TRBD1. CDR3 length: 15 residues. The V gene end was trimmed by 4 bases and the J gene end by 0 bases; junction bases not matched to a gene: 6. Germline V gene lookup returns CDR1 SGDLS and CDR2 YYNGEE. CDR3 sequence (DNA): TGTGCCAGCAGCCCAGGGGGACTGATGAACACTGAAGCTTTCTTT. Translating gives CASSPGGLMNTEAFF.

This chain connects TRBV6-5 to TRBJ2-7; D is possibly TRBD1 (6 bases). The V end lost 6 bases, the J end lost 2 bases, and 17 bases lay between the germline ends. The CDR3 sequence is 15 residues long. The germline gives CDR1 MNHEY, CDR2 SVGAGI. CDR3 residues: CASSLTGYITYEQYF. DNA of the CDR3: TGTGCCAGCAGCTTGACAGGATATATTACCTACGAGCAGTACTTC.

The V gene is TRBV5-1, the J gene TRBJ2-7, with 12 bases fitting TRBD2. This CDR3 region has 15 residues. Germline assignment: CDR1 SGHRS and CDR2 YFSETQ. After removal of 2 bases from V and 2 bases from J, the junction contained 2 bases not matched to a gene. The CDR3 here is CASSFLAGGTYEQYF. As DNA, the CDR3 is TGCGCCAGCAGCTTTCTAGCGGGGGGGACCTACGAGCAGTACTTC.

This clone has a handful of counts. V is TRBV15 and J is TRBJ1-5; D is possibly TRBD1 (6 bases). CDR3 size: 14 residues. V lost 3 bases and J lost 4, with 10 bases in between. Germline V gene sequence: CDR1 LNHNV, CDR2 YYDKDF (reference sequence). The CDR3 nucleotides are TGTGCCACCAGCAGCAGGCAGGGGAATCAGCCCCAGCATTTT. Amino acid sequence: CATSSRQGNQPQHF.